This TCR beta chain was sequenced during a study of shared clonotypes between healthy human individuals. There are 15 residues in the CDR3. V was cut by 0 bases and J by 2 bases, with 10 bases left in between. CDR1 and CDR2 (germline): SGHVS, FQNEAQ. Profiled with immunoSEQ multiplex PCR; TCRdb holds only in-frame clones, not every one. The data show around 700,000 clones, roughly 78% seen once. The TCR originated in a woman younger than 45 in good health. V usage is TRBV7-8 and J usage is TRBJ1-1, with D uncertain. The sample consisted of memory CD4+ T cells sorted from blood. The subset: CD45RA-negative fraction. The CDR3 DNA reads as TGTGCCAGCAGCTTAGCCCGATCAAGTAACACTGAAGCTTTCTTT. Its protein product is CASSLARSSNTEAFF.